The 22 T cell receptor beta chains below were found in one sample sequenced in a study of T cell responses to AZD1222 COVID-19 vaccine. The data were produced by immunoSEQ multiplex PCR, yet TCRdb's version contains in-frame clones alone and is incomplete. The profile shows approximately 170,000 clones, approximately 90% of them singletons. The source was peripheral blood, collected on day 0 of AZD1222 vaccination. These receptors came from an adult in good health.

This chain joins TRBV12-3 or TRBV12-4 and TRBJ2-7; a possible D gene is TRBD2 (5 bases). V lost 3 bases and J 7 bases, leaving 13 bases between the germline ends. This CDR3 has 13 residues. The CDR3 spells CASSFGVSGEQYF. In nucleotides, the CDR3 is TGTGCCAGCAGTTTCGGGGTCTCGGGAGAGCAGTACTTC.

The table lists this clone with a count of one. The chain links TRBV5-1 to TRBJ2-1; 11 bases are shared with TRBD2. The CDR3 has 15 amino acids. From germline, CDR1 is SGHRS and CDR2 YFSETQ. With V trimmed by 2 bases and J by 6 bases, 4 bases remained unmatched. The CDR3 DNA is TGCGCCAGCAGCTTATTAGCGGGAGGGCCCAATGAGCAGTTCTTC. As protein: CASSLLAGGPNEQFF.

This chain uses TRBV5-1 with TRBJ2-2; possibly TRBD2 for D (5 bases). The CDR3 sequence is 14 residues long. Germline CDR1 SGHRS, CDR2 YFSETQ. Trimming took 4 bases from V and 2 from J, leaving 9 bases between them. CDR3 amino acids: CASSPGSNTGELFF. The CDR3 bases are TGCGCCAGCAGCCCGGGGAGCAACACCGGGGAGCTGTTTTTT.

The rearrangement uses TRBV28 and TRBJ2-1, with 10 nucleotides matching TRBD1. CDR3 length: 15 amino acids. Germline CDR1 is MDHEN and CDR2 is SYDVKM. V shed 5 bases and J 4 bases; nucleotides not matched to a gene: 5. The CDR3 DNA is TGTGCCAGCAGTCGGGGGGACAGGGGATACAATGAGCAGTTCTTC. It encodes CASSRGDRGYNEQFF.

The V gene is TRBV9, the J gene TRBJ2-3; D possibly matches TRBD1 or TRBD2 (6 bases each). The CDR3 runs 14 residues. Germline assignment: CDR1 SGDLS and CDR2 YYNGEE. The germline V and J ends were trimmed by 0 bases and 5 bases, with 10 bases remaining between them. CDR3 nucleotides: TGTGCCAGCAGCGTAGAGGGGGAGGAAGATACGCAGTATTTT. This encodes CASSVEGEEDTQYF.

The chain joins TRBV19 to TRBJ1-1, with TRBD1 identical over 7 bases. The CDR3 contains 14 residues. Losses at the gene ends were 6 bases for V and 6 bases for J; bases not matched to a gene: 10. Germline-derived CDR1 and CDR2 are LNHDA and SQIVND (reference sequence). The CDR3 DNA is TGTGCCAGTAGAGGGGAGACAGGGAGGCCTGAAGCTTTCTTT. Translation: CASRGETGRPEAFF.

This chain uses TRBV5-1 with TRBJ2-5; D might be TRBD2 (6 bases). CDR1 and CDR2 from the germline V gene are SGHRS and YFSETQ. Trimming left V 7 bases short and J 5 bases short, with 18 bases between. CDR3 length equals 14 residues. The CDR3 sequence is CASHGSAGWETQYF. The CDR3 DNA reads TGCGCCAGCCACGGTTCGGCGGGATGGGAGACCCAGTACTTC. The full variable domain, in which reference TRBV5-1 and TRBJ2-5 provide the parts outside the CDR3, is KAGVTQTPRYLIKTRGQQVTLSCSPISGHRSVSWYQQTPGQGLQFLFEYFSETQRNKGNFPGRFSGRQFSNSRSEMNVSTLELGDSALYLCASHGSAGWETQYFGPGTRLLVL.

The chain is built from TRBV7-8 and TRBJ1-6; no clear D gene. Trimming stripped 1 base from V and 6 bases from J, with 7 bases between. This CDR3 is 14 amino acids long. Germline V gene lookup returns CDR1 SGHVS and CDR2 FQNEAQ. The CDR3 reads CASSLGNSNSPLHF. The DNA for the CDR3 is TGTGCCAGCAGCTTAGGTAACAGTAATTCACCCCTCCACTTT.

The V gene is TRBV11-2, the J gene TRBJ2-1; D is possibly TRBD1 or TRBD2 (5 bases each). V dropped 2 bases and J dropped 2 bases, with 10 bases sitting between them. The CDR3 loop spans 15 amino acids. The V gene's germline CDR1 is SGHAT and CDR2 FQNNGV. The CDR3 protein is CASSLMGPTYNEQFF. CDR3 nucleotide sequence: TGTGCCAGCAGCTTAATGGGACCTACCTACAATGAGCAGTTCTTC.

The chain has TRBV7-9 and TRBJ1-2; no firm D call. Germline V gene lookup returns CDR1 SEHNR and CDR2 FQNEAQ (reference sequence). Trimming left V 1 base short and J 8 bases short, with 14 bases between. This CDR3 has 14 residues. For the CDR3, the DNA is TGTGCCAGCAGCTTAGGGGGTACGAGAACGGGCTACACCTTC. Translation gives CASSLGGTRTGYTF.

The chain joins TRBV3-1 (or the pseudogene TRBV3-2) to TRBJ2-5; D may be TRBD2 (6 bases). Trimming left V 4 bases short and J 5 bases short, with 11 bases between. Germline V gene sequence: CDR1 LGHDT, CDR2 YNNKEL (reference sequence). This CDR3 is 13 amino acids long. CDR3 amino acids: CASSLNGGETQYF. The CDR3 nucleotides read TGTGCCAGCAGCCTTAACGGAGGGGAGACCCAGTACTTC.

Only one count was recorded for this clone. The chain is built from TRBV28 and TRBJ1-2; no firm D call. Germline CDR1 MDHEN, CDR2 SYDVKM. This CDR3 has 14 amino acids. V was cut by 5 bases and J by 7 bases, with 17 bases left in between. CDR3 sequence reads: CASSTPGRIPGYTF. CDR3 nucleotides: TGTGCCAGCAGTACTCCGGGTCGGATTCCTGGCTACACCTTC.

The genes are TRBV11-3 and TRBJ2-1; 8 positions agree with TRBD2. Germline V gives CDR1 SGHNT, CDR2 YENEEA. With 3 bases clipped from V and 6 bases from J, the junction kept 4 bases outside the gene matches. The CDR3 consists of 14 residues. The CDR3, as DNA: TGTGCCAGCAGCTTCAGCGGGAGTTTCAATGAGCAGTTCTTC. Protein product: CASSFSGSFNEQFF.

This clone showed up just a few times. The V and J genes are TRBV24-1 and TRBJ1-2; TRBD1 is a possible D gene (5 bases). The CDR3 contains 11 residues. Trimming pared 6 bases from V and 8 bases from J, leaving 9 bases between. Germline values: CDR1 KGHDR, CDR2 SFDVKD. CDR3 DNA sequence: TGTGCCACCAGTCCAGGGTGGGGCTACACCTTC. This gives the protein CATSPGWGYTF.

This CDR3 reads CASSLETSGGDNEQFF. For the CDR3, the DNA is TGTGCCAGCAGCCTCGAGACTAGCGGAGGCGACAATGAGCAGTTCTTC. The chain has TRBV9 and TRBJ2-1; 9 bases are a match to TRBD2. The germline V gene has CDR1 SGDLS and CDR2 YYNGEE. V was pared by 4 bases and J by 5 bases, with 10 bases of the junction left unmatched. The CDR3 extends over 16 amino acids.

The CDR3 is CASSSGTGKSEQYF. The CDR3 nucleotides read TGTGCCAGCTCGTCCGGGACGGGGAAGAGCGAGCAGTACTTC. The chain joins TRBV18 to TRBJ2-7, with D perhaps given as TRBD1 or TRBD2 (5 bases each). The CDR3 sequence is 14 residues long. Germline lookup yields CDR1 KGHSH and CDR2 LQKENI. Trimming shortened V by 6 bases and J by 6 bases, and 18 bases separated the two germline ends.

V usage is TRBV19 and J usage is TRBJ1-5; 8 bases are shared with TRBD1. Germline CDR1 and CDR2: LNHDA and SQIVND (reference sequence). With 6 bases clipped from V and 5 bases from J, the junction kept 12 bases outside the gene matches. This CDR3 region has 16 residues. In nucleotides, the CDR3 is TGTGCCAGTAGGCGCCTAGGACAGGGACTGGATCAGCCCCAGCATTTT. Protein product: CASRRLGQGLDQPQHF.

The chain carries TRBV18 and TRBJ2-1; 7 positions match TRBD1. V shed 5 bases and J 4 bases; nucleotides not matched to a gene: 8. The CDR3 spans 15 residues. Germline V gene sequence: CDR1 KGHSH, CDR2 LQKENI. The CDR3 region has the DNA TGTGCCAGCTCAATACCGGACAGGCCTTACAATGAGCAGTTCTTC. Protein: CASSIPDRPYNEQFF.

About this clone: A read error may account for a junction end that differs from germline. The V and J genes are TRBV18 and TRBJ2-6; D not resolved. The CDR3 runs to 14 residues. Germline V lookup: CDR1 KGHSH, CDR2 LQKENI. CDR3 coding DNA: TGTGCCAGCTCTCCACCGGTAGGGGCCAACGTCCTGACTTTC. Protein sequence: CASSPPVGANVLTF.

The gene calls are TRBV12-3 or TRBV12-4 and TRBJ2-7; D is unresolved. The CDR3 covers 13 residues. V lost 1 base, J lost 4 bases, and 8 bases lay in between. In DNA form, the CDR3 reads TGTGCCAGCAGTTTAGGGGATTCTTACGAGCAGTACTTC. As protein: CASSLGDSYEQYF.

The CDR3 loop is CASSFSAGGPGNEQFF. As DNA, the CDR3 is TGTGCCAGCAGCTTTTCAGCGGGAGGGCCGGGCAATGAGCAGTTCTTC. The V and J genes are TRBV11-2 and TRBJ2-1; 10 nucleotides line up with TRBD2. This CDR3 comprises 16 residues. The V gene end was trimmed by 3 bases and the J gene end by 6 bases; junction bases not matched to a gene: 8. Germline values: CDR1 SGHAT, CDR2 FQNNGV.

About this clone: Within the sample, other DNA sequences also encode this same CDR3. This chain links TRBV3-1 (or the pseudogene TRBV3-2) with TRBJ2-7, with D hard to call. Germline-derived CDR1 and CDR2 are LGHDT and YNNKEL (reference sequence). V lost 1 base, J lost 4 bases, and 5 bases lay in between. The CDR3 is 12 amino acids. The CDR3 is CASSQGGYEQYF. CDR3 in DNA: TGTGCCAGCAGCCAAGGCGGATACGAGCAGTACTTC.